The rows below give T cell receptor beta chains drawn from one sample of a study of T cell changes during pregnancy in multiple sclerosis. The method was immunoSEQ multiplex PCR; TCRdb's version includes in-frame clones alone and lacks a portion of them. The sample yields 35,000 to 45,000 clones, roughly 90% seen once. The sample in question was CD8+ T cells from peripheral blood mononuclear cells, obtained in the first trimester of pregnancy. These receptors all come from a female donor with multiple sclerosis, enrolled in a pregnancy study. CDR3s leave out the opening cysteine and the closing phenylalanine or tryptophan.

TRBJ2-7	TRBV27	ASSFDGTGISYEQY
TRBJ2-7	TRBV5-6	ASSLGGTDYEQY
TRBJ1-1	TRBV9	ASSAPRQGNTEAF
TRBJ2-1	TRBV19	ASRNIRGAGYNEQF
TRBJ2-7	TRBV13	ASSLTGGAYEQY
TRBJ1-2	TRBV27	ASSLSRGGASGYT
TRBJ2-3	TRBV6-4	ASSDSSQGPTDTQY
TRBJ2-7	TRBV2	ASRDLQGTYEQY
TRBJ2-7	TRBV6-1	ASRGGEQGAYEQY
TRBJ1-1	TRBV11-2	ASSADSTEAF
TRBJ2-5	TRBV4-1	ASSQDEGAQETQY
TRBJ2-7	TRBV19	ASNPTSAGGEQY
TRBJ1-4	TRBV5-1	ASSFGTGENEKLF
TRBJ2-7	TRBV5-5	ASSLDYYEQY
TRBJ2-5	TRBV2	ASAGGAGGILEETQY
TRBJ2-7	TRBV11-2	ASKESSYEQY
TRBJ2-5	TRBV4-1	ASSQGPGEETQY
TRBJ1-5	TRBV6-5	ASSSGGGNQPQH
TRBJ2-6	TRBV2	ASSHRDSGANVLT
TRBJ1-2	TRBV5-8	ASSLRSPGYGNYGYT
TRBJ2-3	TRBV7-9	ASSLAWTGGPDTQY
TRBJ2-1	TRBV19	ASSTGDSYNEQF
TRBJ2-5	TRBV6-1	ASSDGEQGPETQY
TRBJ1-5	TRBV7-9	ASSPGTASNQPQH
TRBJ2-4	TRBV10-3	AISDPAGQNIQY
TRBJ1-2	TRBV7-6	ASSSSGVEYYGYT
TRBJ1-1	TRBV6-6	ASSSWTGRENTEAF
TRBJ2-7	TRBV7-3	ASSPQRAPTYEQY
TRBJ2-5	TRBV6-6	ASSAGTQETQY
TRBJ1-1	TRBV7-6	ASSSAFHFASSGSTEAF
TRBJ2-1	TRBV2	ASSDRLAGGFEQF
TRBJ2-7	TRBV13	ASLGGNEQY
TRBJ2-7	TRBV6-1	ASSEAWGRTYEQY
TRBJ2-2	TRBV6-5	ASSYSLSGTGELF
TRBJ2-7	TRBV7-6	ASSSPRASGGVEQY
TRBJ1-5	TRBV10-3	AISGDRGIGNQPQH
TRBJ2-7	TRBV9	ASSVGASGSYEQY
TRBJ2-1	TRBV29-1	SAEGRGTYNEQF
TRBJ1-5	TRBV6-4	ASSDKPEEPQH
TRBJ2-1	TRBV5-1	ASSFPWRADNEQF
TRBJ1-4	TRBV19	ASNSRYFREKLF
TRBJ2-1	TRBV27	ASSLAGAPNNEQF
TRBJ1-6	TRBV9	ASSTHRQDSPLH
TRBJ2-1	TRBV6-4	ASSDSGGGGLGEQF
TRBJ2-7	TRBV5-4	ASSPAPDSPNREQY
TRBJ1-2	TRBV27	ASSPSQGATFYGYT
TRBJ2-7	TRBV29-1	SVDGREQY
TRBJ2-3	TRBV5-1	ASSHGLDAREQY
TRBJ1-1	TRBV19	ASRTGNTEAF
TRBJ1-2	TRBV7-9	ASSPGTGVHYGYT
TRBJ1-2	TRBV13	ASSSTVYGYT
TRBJ1-1	TRBV6-5	ASSLNTGAGAF
TRBJ1-5	TRBV19	ASSVTGTGVFQQPQH
TRBJ1-4	TRBV6-1	ASSAWTGSTEKLF
TRBJ2-3	TRBV7-6	ASSFGSSGGAPDTQY
TRBJ2-7	TRBV6-1	ASGGRGYEQY
TRBJ1-5	TRBV5-1	ASSLFGQPQH
TRBJ2-7	TRBV11-2	ASSLNYEGQSYEQY
TRBJ1-1	TRBV28	ASSLQTGLNTEAF
TRBJ1-2	TRBV11-3	ASIAGQQPRGYT